A selection of T cell receptor beta chains follows, all from one sample in a study of T-cell reconstitution after alpha-beta-depleted transplantation in children. TCRdb reprocessed the PCR reads via MiXCR and lists one record per CDR3 protein. Of roughly 240,000 distinct CDR3 sequences listed, around 8% are singletons. The source material was PBMCs, mostly from graft donor cells, sampled 180 days after TCRalphabeta/CD19-depleted stem cell transplant. All receptors derive from a male patient younger than 18 who had a stem cell transplant for acute lymphoblastic leukemia, so the T cells may come from the graft donor. Both conserved end residues are part of each CDR3. Each record gives: CDR3 protein, V gene, J gene.

CDR3aa: CASSSASSGPTYEQYF; v_gene: TRBV28; j_gene: TRBJ2-7
CDR3aa: CASSLKPSGSHTQYF; v_gene: TRBV7-3; j_gene: TRBJ2-3
CDR3aa: CASRFGGLAVDTQYF; v_gene: TRBV5-1; j_gene: TRBJ2-3
CDR3aa: CASCRDSPRYSGNTIYF; v_gene: TRBV11-2; j_gene: TRBJ1-3
CDR3aa: CSARPPNAFNQPQHF; v_gene: TRBV20-1; j_gene: TRBJ1-5
CDR3aa: CASRPDRAHF; v_gene: TRBV6-2/TRBV6-3; j_gene: TRBJ1-5
CDR3aa: CSCLDGGSREQYF; v_gene: TRBV29-1; j_gene: TRBJ2-7
CDR3aa: CASSHPGGEAFF; v_gene: TRBV11-2; j_gene: TRBJ1-1
CDR3aa: CASSQWGGEAFF; v_gene: TRBV4-3; j_gene: TRBJ1-1
CDR3aa: CASSLGQGAYGYTF; v_gene: TRBV11-2; j_gene: TRBJ1-2
CDR3aa: CASRQGPNTGELFF; v_gene: TRBV10-1; j_gene: TRBJ2-2
CDR3aa: CASSYNPEGPYGYTF; v_gene: TRBV6-5; j_gene: TRBJ1-2
CDR3aa: CASSPSTSTDTQYF; v_gene: TRBV12-3/TRBV12-4; j_gene: TRBJ2-3
CDR3aa: CASSLIPRQGVNTEAFF; v_gene: TRBV18; j_gene: TRBJ1-1
CDR3aa: CASSFNYGYTF; v_gene: TRBV7-2; j_gene: TRBJ1-2
CDR3aa: CSAREGAVGTQYF; v_gene: TRBV20-1; j_gene: TRBJ2-5
CDR3aa: CASSYSRVIGSPLHF; v_gene: TRBV6-5; j_gene: TRBJ1-6
CDR3aa: CSVWLTPGQGTQYF; v_gene: TRBV29-1; j_gene: TRBJ2-5
CDR3aa: CASSPGTHYGYTF; v_gene: TRBV18; j_gene: TRBJ1-2
CDR3aa: CATRSGGALGGQETQYF; v_gene: TRBV15; j_gene: TRBJ2-5
CDR3aa: CAILGGSTDTQYF; v_gene: TRBV10-3; j_gene: TRBJ2-3
CDR3aa: CASSLTAEEGKTQYF; v_gene: TRBV4-1; j_gene: TRBJ2-5
CDR3aa: CSALTGRVHQPQHF; v_gene: TRBV20-1; j_gene: TRBJ1-5
CDR3aa: CASRARGGFSYNEQFF; v_gene: TRBV7-2; j_gene: TRBJ2-1
CDR3aa: CASSLLGATNEKLFF; v_gene: TRBV27; j_gene: TRBJ1-4
CDR3aa: CASSFYRLAGGPKAYNEQFF; v_gene: TRBV11-1; j_gene: TRBJ2-1
CDR3aa: CASSQDGEATQYF; v_gene: TRBV4-3; j_gene: TRBJ2-5
CDR3aa: CASSSPGLSNEKLFF; v_gene: TRBV7-9; j_gene: TRBJ1-4